This T cell receptor (beta chain) is drawn from a study of Ad26.COV2.S vaccination and SARS-CoV-2 variants. The wider study: Donor got 5x10^10 or 1x10^11 viral particles of Ad26.COV2.S.

Repertoires were generated with immunoSEQ multiplex PCR, while TCRdb's copy carries only in-frame clones and drops some. This table has over 400,000 clones, about 92% appearing once. Germline CDR1 MGHRA, CDR2 YSYEKL. The CDR3 runs to 15 residues. The junction had 12 bases not matched to a gene; V was cut back by 6 bases and J by 7 bases. Treatment meaning: around 19 received Ad26.COV2.S at low or high dose, single or two shots; 5 received placebo; per-sample allocation not given. The samples were gathered on day 63 after the first injection of vaccine or placebo. Source: peripheral blood, taken in a trial of Ad26.COV2.S vaccine versus placebo. This receptor was obtained from a person aged 18-65 years who received the Ad26.COV2.S COVID-19 vaccine or a placebo. The V call is TRBV4-1, the J call TRBJ2-3; 8 bases fit TRBD2. The CDR3 region is CASSPLAARMHTQYF. In DNA form, the CDR3 reads TGCGCCAGCAGTCCACTAGCGGCACGTATGCATACGCAGTATTTT.